This T cell receptor (beta chain) was obtained from a study of shared clonotypes between healthy human individuals. Overall study: Donor ages ranged 18 to 49 years: a couple of women, a few men. Plates per donor: three CD4 naive, three CD4 memory, two CD8 naive, one CD8 memory. General study results and limits: The diversity represented, both genetic and in exposure history, was limited by few donors.

As regards this clone: No antigen is known for it.

Per the germline V gene, CDR1 is SQVTM and CDR2 is ANQGSEA. The CDR3 contains 16 residues. Trimming at V came to 0 bases and at J to 7 bases, leaving 8 bases not matched to a gene. Genomic DNA of every subset was divided equally among multiple immunoSEQ plates. The method was immunoSEQ multiplex PCR; TCRdb's version includes in-frame clones alone and lacks a portion of them. This sample has approximately 2.3 million clones, with 85% to 95% found just once. This chain uses TRBV29-1 with TRBJ2-1; 11 nucleotides agree with TRBD1. The TCR was taken from a man younger than 35 in good health. Some clones in this sample may be carry-over from other donors' samples. The material sequenced was naive CD4+ T cells from PBMCs. Subset meaning: CD45RA+ positively selected. The CDR3 spells CSVEEYGTGGLNEQFF. CDR3 DNA sequence: TGCAGCGTTGAAGAGTACGGGACAGGGGGTTTAAATGAGCAGTTCTTC.